This T cell receptor (beta chain) stems from a study of cytomegalovirus exposure and HLA in healthy donors. Study as a whole: Samples from HLA-typed donors yielded 65 million to 90 million unique TCRs in an early data release.

In germline, CDR1 is SGHVS, CDR2 FNYEAQ. J lost 4 bases, V lost 5 bases, and 4 bases had no gene match. The CDR3 length is 13 residues. A multiplex PCR was run with 60 Vbeta primers and 13 Jbeta primers. The repertoire was sequenced with immunoSEQ multiplex PCR; TCRdb's copy has only in-frame clones and lacks some. Of 90,000 to 95,000 clones listed, approximately 78% are singletons. The chain links TRBV7-6 to TRBJ2-5, with 7 positions matching TRBD1. The TCR comes from a male donor in good health and CMV-seropositive. The material sequenced was PBMCs. CDR3 loop: CASSPTGRETQYF. The CDR3 nucleotides read TGTGCCAGCAGCCCGACAGGGAGAGAGACCCAGTACTTC.